The subject of this entry is one T cell receptor (beta chain). What it binds is not known. This specimen belongs to a study of cytomegalovirus exposure and HLA in healthy donors. This CDR3 region has 14 residues. V lost 3 bases to trimming and J lost 3 bases, with 9 bases between them. Germline-derived CDR1 and CDR2 are MNHEY and SMNVEV (reference sequence). 60 Vbeta and 13 Jbeta primers were used in PCR. Generated by immunoSEQ multiplex PCR, the TCRdb table keeps only in-frame clones and is missing some. The sample holds about 82,000 clones, more than 60% seen once. General study points: What a later analysis reportedly showed was that an Asian-associated ancestry cluster had fewer N-insertions than the 666-donor mean. TCR beta V- and J-gene trimming, according to a later analysis, was linked to a missense DCLRE1C variant. CMV serostatus was the only immune exposure information that was available.

The receptor was derived from a human donor in good health. Sequenced sample: PBMCs. The rearrangement links TRBV27 to TRBJ1-5; D unclear. The CDR3, as DNA: TGTGCCAGCAGTTTGGGTGCGGACAATCAGCCCCAGCATTTT. Translating gives CASSLGADNQPQHF.